Presented here are 6 T cell receptor beta chains from one specimen sequenced in a study of Ad26.COV2.S vaccination and SARS-CoV-2 variants. The data were produced by immunoSEQ multiplex PCR, yet TCRdb's version contains in-frame clones alone and is incomplete. The table shows about 350,000 clones, with 88% occurring only once. The treatment: 15 to 20 received Ad26.COV2.S at low or high dose, single or two shots; roughly 5 received placebo; per-sample allocation not given. The study sampled participants on day 63 after the first vaccine or placebo injection. Here the sequenced sample was peripheral blood, taken in a trial of Ad26.COV2.S vaccine versus placebo. These receptors all stem from a person aged 18-60 years who received the Ad26.COV2.S COVID-19 vaccine or a placebo.

J is TRBJ2-7 and V is TRBV10-1, with 11 bases matching TRBD2. This CDR3 is 16 amino acids long. V shed 2 bases, J shed 2 bases, and the junction held 5 bases outside the gene matches. Per germline, CDR1 WNHNN and CDR2 SYGVQD (reference sequence). CDR3 residues: CASSEGGLAEPYEQYF. In DNA form, the CDR3 reads TGCGCCAGCAGTGAGGGGGGACTAGCGGAACCCTACGAGCAGTACTTC.

V and J are TRBV12-3 or TRBV12-4 and TRBJ2-1, with D tentatively TRBD1 (6 bases). V was clipped by 5 bases and J by 10 bases, with 12 bases between them. This CDR3 region has 12 residues. In DNA, the CDR3 is TGTGCCAGCAGTACAGGGCCCCGGGAGCAGTTCTTC. It codes for CASSTGPREQFF.

This chain joins TRBV24-1 and TRBJ2-1; D may be TRBD1 (6 bases). Germline V CDR1 and CDR2: KGHDR, SFDVKD. V was pared by 1 base and J by 3 bases, with 9 bases between. The length of the CDR3 is 15 residues. The DNA for the CDR3 is TGTGCCACCAGTGATTTAGGGGACATCTACAATGAGCAGTTCTTC. Protein: CATSDLGDIYNEQFF.

The genes are TRBV6-1 and TRBJ2-7, with TRBD1 matching 8 bases. V was clipped by 4 bases and J by 4 bases; unmatched bases: 15. Germline lookup yields CDR1 MNHNS and CDR2 SASEGT. The CDR3 runs 17 residues. CDR3 in DNA: TGTGCCAGCAGTGTAACACGACTGGACAGGGCTTCTTACGAGCAGTACTTC. Its translation is CASSVTRLDRASYEQYF.

The rearrangement joins TRBV9 to TRBJ2-7, with D possibly TRBD2 on 6 matching bases. The germline V and J ends were trimmed by 4 bases and 3 bases, with 14 bases remaining between them. This CDR3 region has 14 residues. CDR1 and CDR2 (germline): SGDLS, YYNGEE. Here the CDR3 reads CASSWDLTDYEQYF. The CDR3 bases are TGTGCCAGCAGCTGGGACTTAACAGACTACGAGCAGTACTTC. Full variable domain (missing parts from reference TRBV9 and TRBJ2-7): DSGVTQTPKHLITATGQRVTLRCSPRSGDLSVYWYQQSLDQGLQFLIQYYNGEERAKGNILERFSAQQFPDLHSELNLSSLELGDSALYFCASSWDLTDYEQYFGPGTRLTVT.

This sequence joins TRBV19 and TRBJ2-1, with 10 bases matching TRBD2. Per the germline V gene, CDR1 is LNHDA and CDR2 is SQIVND (reference sequence). Germline trimming cut 4 bases from V and 10 bases from J; bases unmatched to any gene: 10. The CDR3 contains 15 residues. CDR3 bases: TGTGCCAGTAGTAATCTTCCAGCGGGAGGGCGGGAGCAGTTCTTC. It translates to CASSNLPAGGREQFF. The full variable domain, completed using reference TRBV19 and TRBJ2-1, is DGGITQSPKYLFRKEGQNVTLSCEQNLNHDAMYWYRQDPGQGLRLIYYSQIVNDFQKGDIAEGYSVSREKKESFPLTVTSAQKNPTAFYLCASSNLPAGGREQFFGPGTRLTVL.